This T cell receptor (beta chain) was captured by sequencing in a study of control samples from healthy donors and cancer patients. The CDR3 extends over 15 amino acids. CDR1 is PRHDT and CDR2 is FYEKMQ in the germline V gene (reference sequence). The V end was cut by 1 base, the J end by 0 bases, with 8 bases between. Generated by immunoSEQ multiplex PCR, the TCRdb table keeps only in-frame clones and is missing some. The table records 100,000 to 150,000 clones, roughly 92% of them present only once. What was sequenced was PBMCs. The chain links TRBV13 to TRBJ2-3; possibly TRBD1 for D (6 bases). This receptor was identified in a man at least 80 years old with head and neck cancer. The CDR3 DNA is TGTGCCAGCAGCTTAGCGCAGGGGAGCACAGATACGCAGTATTTT. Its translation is CASSLAQGSTDTQYF.